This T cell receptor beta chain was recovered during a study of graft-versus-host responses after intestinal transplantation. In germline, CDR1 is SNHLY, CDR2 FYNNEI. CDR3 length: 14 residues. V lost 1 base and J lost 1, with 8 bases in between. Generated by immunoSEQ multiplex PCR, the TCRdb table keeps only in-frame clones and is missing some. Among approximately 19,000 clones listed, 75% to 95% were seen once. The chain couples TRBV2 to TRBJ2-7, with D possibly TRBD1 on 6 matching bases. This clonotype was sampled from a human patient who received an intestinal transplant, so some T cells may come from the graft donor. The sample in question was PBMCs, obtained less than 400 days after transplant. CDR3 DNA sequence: TGTGCCAGCAGTGAAGGACAGGTTTCCTACGAGCAGTACTTC. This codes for CASSEGQVSYEQYF.